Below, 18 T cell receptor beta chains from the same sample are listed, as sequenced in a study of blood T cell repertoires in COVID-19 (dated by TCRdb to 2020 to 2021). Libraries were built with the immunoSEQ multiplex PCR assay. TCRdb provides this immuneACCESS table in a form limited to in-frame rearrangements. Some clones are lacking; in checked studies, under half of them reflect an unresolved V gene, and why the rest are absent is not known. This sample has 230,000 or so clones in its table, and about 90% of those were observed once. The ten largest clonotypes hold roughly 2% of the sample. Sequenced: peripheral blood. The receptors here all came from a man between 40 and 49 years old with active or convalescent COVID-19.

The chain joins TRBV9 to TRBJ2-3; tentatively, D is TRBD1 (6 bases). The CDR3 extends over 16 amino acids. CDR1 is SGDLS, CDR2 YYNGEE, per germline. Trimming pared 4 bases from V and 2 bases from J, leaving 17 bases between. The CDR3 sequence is CASSPRGGQLTDTQYF. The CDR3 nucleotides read TGTGCCAGCAGCCCTCGGGGCGGACAGCTCACAGATACGCAGTATTTT.

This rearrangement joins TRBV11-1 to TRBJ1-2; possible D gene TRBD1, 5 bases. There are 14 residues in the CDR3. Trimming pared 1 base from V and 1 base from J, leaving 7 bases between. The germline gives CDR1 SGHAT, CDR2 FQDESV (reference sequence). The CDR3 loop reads CASSLDGHNYGYTF. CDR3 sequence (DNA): TGTGCCAGCAGCTTAGACGGACATAACTATGGCTACACCTTC.

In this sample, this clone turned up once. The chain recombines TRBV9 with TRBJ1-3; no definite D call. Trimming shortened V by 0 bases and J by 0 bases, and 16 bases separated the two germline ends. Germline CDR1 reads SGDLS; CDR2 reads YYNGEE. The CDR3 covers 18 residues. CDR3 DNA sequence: TGTGCCAGCAGCGTAGGGCTCCTCCTTACCAACTCTGGAAACACCATATATTTT. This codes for CASSVGLLLTNSGNTIYF.

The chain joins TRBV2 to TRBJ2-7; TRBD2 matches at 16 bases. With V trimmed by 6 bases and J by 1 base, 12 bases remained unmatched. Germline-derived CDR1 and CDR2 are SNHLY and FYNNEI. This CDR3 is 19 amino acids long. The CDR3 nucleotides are TGTGCCAGCAGCGAAACCGGGACTAGCGGGAGGGAGGGGTCCTACGAGCAGTACTTC. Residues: CASSETGTSGREGSYEQYF.

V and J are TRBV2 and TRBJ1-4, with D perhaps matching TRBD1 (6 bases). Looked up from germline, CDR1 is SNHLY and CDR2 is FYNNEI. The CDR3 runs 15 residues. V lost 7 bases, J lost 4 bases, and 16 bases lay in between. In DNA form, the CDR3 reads TGTGCCAGCAAGGCGCAGGGGACGGGTAATGAAAAACTGTTTTTT. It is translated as CASKAQGTGNEKLFF.

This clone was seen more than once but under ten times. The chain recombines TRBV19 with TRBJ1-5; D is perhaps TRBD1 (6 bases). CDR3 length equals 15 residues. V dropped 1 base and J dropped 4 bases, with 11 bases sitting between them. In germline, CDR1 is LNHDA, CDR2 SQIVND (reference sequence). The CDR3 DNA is TGTGCCAGTAGTATAGTCTGGCAGGGGAATCAGCCCCAGCATTTT. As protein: CASSIVWQGNQPQHF.

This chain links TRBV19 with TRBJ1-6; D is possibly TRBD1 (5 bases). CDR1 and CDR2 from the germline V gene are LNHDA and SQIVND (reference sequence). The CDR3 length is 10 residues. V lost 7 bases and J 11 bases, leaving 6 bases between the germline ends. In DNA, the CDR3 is TGTGCCAGTATGGGGCCACCCCTCCACTTT. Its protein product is CASMGPPLHF.

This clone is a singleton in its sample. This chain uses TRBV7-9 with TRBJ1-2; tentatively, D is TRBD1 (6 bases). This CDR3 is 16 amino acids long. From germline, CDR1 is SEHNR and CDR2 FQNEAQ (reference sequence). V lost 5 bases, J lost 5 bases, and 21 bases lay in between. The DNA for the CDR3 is TGTGCCAGCAGCCACGTACTGACTTCAGGGGCTTATGGCTACACCTTC. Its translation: CASSHVLTSGAYGYTF. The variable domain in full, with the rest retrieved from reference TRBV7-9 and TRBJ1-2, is DTGVSQNPRHKITKRGQNVTFRCDPISEHNRLYWYRQTLGQGPEFLTYFQNEAQLEKSRLLSDRFSAERPKGSFSTLEIQRTEQGDSAMYLCASSHVLTSGAYGYTFGSGTRLTVV.

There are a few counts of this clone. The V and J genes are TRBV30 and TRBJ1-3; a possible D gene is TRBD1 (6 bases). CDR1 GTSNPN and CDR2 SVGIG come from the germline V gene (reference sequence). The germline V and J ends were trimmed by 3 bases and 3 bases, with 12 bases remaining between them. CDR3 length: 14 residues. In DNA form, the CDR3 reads TGTGCCTGGAGCACAGGGTTCGGTGGAAACACCATATATTTT. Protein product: CAWSTGFGGNTIYF.

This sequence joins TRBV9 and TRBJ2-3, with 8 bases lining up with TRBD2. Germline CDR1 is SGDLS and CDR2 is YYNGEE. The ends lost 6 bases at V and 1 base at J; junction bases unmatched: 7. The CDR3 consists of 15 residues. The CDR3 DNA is TGTGCCAGCATGTTAAGCGGGAGCGGCACAGATACGCAGTATTTT. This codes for CASMLSGSGTDTQYF.

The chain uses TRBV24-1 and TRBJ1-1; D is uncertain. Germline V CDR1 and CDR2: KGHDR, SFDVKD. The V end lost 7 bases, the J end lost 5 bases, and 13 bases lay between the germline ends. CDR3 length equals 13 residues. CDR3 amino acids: CATSLGVGTEAFF. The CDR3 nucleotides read TGTGCCACCAGCCTCGGGGTCGGGACTGAAGCTTTCTTT.

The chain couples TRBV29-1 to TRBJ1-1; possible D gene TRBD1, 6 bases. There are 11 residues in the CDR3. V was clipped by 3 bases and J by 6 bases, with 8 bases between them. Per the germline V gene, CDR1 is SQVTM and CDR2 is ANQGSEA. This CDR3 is CSVDKGAEAFF. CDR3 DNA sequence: TGCAGCGTTGATAAGGGGGCTGAAGCTTTCTTT.

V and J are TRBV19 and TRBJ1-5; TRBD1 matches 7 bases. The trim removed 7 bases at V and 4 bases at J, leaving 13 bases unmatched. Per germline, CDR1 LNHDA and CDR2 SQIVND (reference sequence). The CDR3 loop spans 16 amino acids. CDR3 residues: CASIRTGQMYNQPQHF. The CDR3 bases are TGTGCCAGTATCCGGACAGGTCAAATGTATAATCAGCCCCAGCATTTT.

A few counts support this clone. DNA for the CDR3: TGTGCCAGCTCATCCTTCAGGGTCCCCGGAAACACCATATATTTT. Translated: CASSSFRVPGNTIYF. The J gene is TRBJ1-3, the V gene TRBV18, with a weak D call TRBD1 (5 bases). The CDR3 is 15 residues long. The V gene lost 5 bases and the J gene lost 4 bases, with 15 bases spanning the gap. Germline V lookup: CDR1 KGHSH, CDR2 LQKENI.

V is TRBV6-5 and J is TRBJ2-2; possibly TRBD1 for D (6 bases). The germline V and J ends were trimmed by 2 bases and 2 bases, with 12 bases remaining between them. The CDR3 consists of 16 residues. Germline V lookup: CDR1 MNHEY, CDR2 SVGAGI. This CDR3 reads CASSYAPTGNTGELFF. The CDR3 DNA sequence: TGTGCCAGCAGTTACGCACCGACAGGAAACACCGGGGAGCTGTTTTTT.

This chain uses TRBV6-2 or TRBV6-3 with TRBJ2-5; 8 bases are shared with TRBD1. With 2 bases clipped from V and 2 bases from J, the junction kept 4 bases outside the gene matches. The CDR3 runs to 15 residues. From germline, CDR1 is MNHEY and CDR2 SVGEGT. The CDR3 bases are TGTGCCAGCAGTTACGCAGGGGGCCGGCAAGAGACCCAGTACTTC. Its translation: CASSYAGGRQETQYF.

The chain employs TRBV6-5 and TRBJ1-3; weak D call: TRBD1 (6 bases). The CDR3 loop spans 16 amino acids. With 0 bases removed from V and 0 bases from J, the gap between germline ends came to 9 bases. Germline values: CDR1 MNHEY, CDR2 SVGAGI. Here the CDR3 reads CASSYSTGRSGNTIYF. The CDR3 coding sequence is TGTGCCAGCAGTTACTCAACAGGGCGCTCTGGAAACACCATATATTTT.

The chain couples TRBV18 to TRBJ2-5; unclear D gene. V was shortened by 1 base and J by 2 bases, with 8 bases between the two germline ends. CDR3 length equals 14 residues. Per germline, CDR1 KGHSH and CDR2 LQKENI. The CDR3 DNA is TGTGCCAGCTCACCACGTCCGGTTCAAGAGACCCAGTACTTC. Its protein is CASSPRPVQETQYF.